This T cell receptor (beta chain) was captured by sequencing in a study of blood T cells in healthy people across ages. Findings of the study overall: The CMV status of each donor remained undetermined, and this could have confounded shifts in expanded clonotypes.

This CDR3 is 14 amino acids long. V was clipped by 4 bases and J by 4 bases, with 13 bases between them. A second roughly 6 to 12 cycle PCR used barcoded and J-beta primers. TCRdb re-derived calls from the 5' RACE reads in MiXCR, one entry per CDR3 protein. The data show roughly 800,000 distinct CDR3 sequences, roughly 24% seen once. As for this clonotype: The antigen remains unidentified.

This same sample was also part of a study on T cells of mothers and their children.

The rearrangement links TRBV12-3 or TRBV12-4 to TRBJ1-2; D possibly corresponds to TRBD1 (5 bases). The sequenced sample consisted of blood. This TCR was recovered from a boy aged 5-17 years in good health. CDR3 coding DNA: TGTGCCAGCAGTTCTGGCGGGACGGTCTATGGCTACACCTTC. It codes for CASSSGGTVYGYTF.